The clone carrying this TCR beta chain was seen more than once but under ten times. Its antigen is unidentified. The PCR employed 60 Vbeta primers together with 13 Jbeta primers. Authors' processing steps: Around 9.9 million shared chains were among the approximately 82 million unique TCR beta chains that a later analysis counted. The table came from immunoSEQ multiplex PCR; TCRdb's copy has only in-frame clones and leaves some out. The V and J calls and clone size are taken from that table; D and trimming were inferred from the DNA. The top ten hold 0.69% of the sample, which has around 190,000 clones, 65% to 80% seen once. The entry originates in a study of cytomegalovirus exposure and HLA in healthy donors. Study outcomes and limitations: Among TCR beta chains, those listed as cytomegalovirus-associated numbered some 170. An analysis done earlier found most TCR beta V segments productive about 87% or about 30% of the time. CMV serostatus was the only immune exposure information that was available.

Trimming cost V 7 bases and J 3 bases, with 13 bases left between them. CDR1 and CDR2 (germline): SQVTM, ANQGSEA. This CDR3 contains 13 residues. The source material was PBMCs. The receptor comes from a middle-aged woman in good health and CMV-seronegative. This rearrangement joins TRBV29-1 to TRBJ1-5; TRBD1 might be the D (5 bases). CDR3 residues: CSACDRVNQPQHF. The CDR3 DNA sequence: TGCAGCGCCTGTGACAGAGTCAATCAGCCCCAGCATTTT. The full variable domain, rest sourced from reference TRBV29-1 and TRBJ1-5, is SAVISQKPSRDICQRGTSLTIQCQVDSQVTMMFWYRQQPGQSLTLIATANQGSEATYESGFVIDKFPISRPNLTFSTLTVSNMSPEDSSIYLCSACDRVNQPQHFGDGTRLSIL.